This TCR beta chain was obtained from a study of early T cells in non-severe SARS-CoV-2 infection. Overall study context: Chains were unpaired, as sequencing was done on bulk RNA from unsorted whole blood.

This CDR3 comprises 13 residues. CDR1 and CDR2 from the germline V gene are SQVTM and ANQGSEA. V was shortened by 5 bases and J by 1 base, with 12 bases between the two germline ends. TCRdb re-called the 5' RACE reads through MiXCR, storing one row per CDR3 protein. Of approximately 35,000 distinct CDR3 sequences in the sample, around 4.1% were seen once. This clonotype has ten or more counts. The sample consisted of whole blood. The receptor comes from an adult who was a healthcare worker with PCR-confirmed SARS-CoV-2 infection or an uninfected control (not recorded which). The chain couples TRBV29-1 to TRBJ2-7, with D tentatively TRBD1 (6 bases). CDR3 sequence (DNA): TGCAGCGTTTCCGGGACACATTCCTACGAGCAGTACTTC. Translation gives CSVSGTHSYEQYF.